The 14 T cell receptor beta chains given below trace back to one sample, sequenced in a study of T cells in Graves' hyperthyroidism and ophthalmopathy. Template material for amplifying TCR beta CDR3 regions consisted of RNA transcripts. A first-round RT-PCR of the TCR CDR3 used the HTBI primer set. TCRdb re-called the multiplex PCR reads through MiXCR, storing one row per CDR3 protein. The repertoire holds 450,000 to 600,000 distinct CDR3 sequences, with nearly 20% as singletons. Sequenced input: blood. The receptors derive from a man aged 40-49 years with Graves' ophthalmopathy.

V is TRBV30 and J is TRBJ2-1; D is unresolved. The CDR3 contains 11 residues. The germline V gene encodes CDR1 GTSNPN and CDR2 SVGIG (reference sequence). V was trimmed by 2 bases and J by 8 bases, leaving 7 bases between them. The CDR3 loop is CAWSSLDEQFF. The CDR3 nucleotides read TGTGCCTGGAGTAGTTTGGATGAGCAGTTCTTC.

The rearrangement uses TRBV11-2 and TRBJ1-4, with 7 bases lining up with TRBD1. Trimming took 3 bases from V and 6 from J; bases not matched to a gene: 4. This CDR3 has 14 amino acids. Per germline, CDR1 SGHAT and CDR2 FQNNGV. CDR3 loop: CASSLDRFDEKLFF. The CDR3 DNA reads TGTGCCAGCAGCTTGGACAGGTTTGATGAAAAACTGTTTTTT.

This clonotype was picked up a small number of times. The CDR3 bases are TGTGCCAGCAGCTTAGCGTTCGACCAAGAGACCCAGTACTTC. As protein: CASSLAFDQETQYF. The chain has TRBV7-9 and TRBJ2-5; the D is unclear. CDR3 length: 14 amino acids. From germline, CDR1 is SEHNR and CDR2 FQNEAQ (reference sequence). The ends were cut back, 0 bases at V and 0 bases at J, with 5 bases in the middle.

The chain links TRBV7-9 to TRBJ2-5; possibly TRBD1 for D (6 bases). Germline values: CDR1 SEHNR, CDR2 FQNEAQ (reference sequence). Trimming removed 4 bases from V and 5 bases from J, with 17 bases in between. The CDR3 is 15 amino acids. The DNA for the CDR3 is TGTGCCAGCAGCTCTTCGACAGGAAGGACGGAGACCCAGTACTTC. Its protein product is CASSSSTGRTETQYF.

This clonotype appeared a few times. The chain recombines TRBV7-9 with TRBJ1-6; 8 bases fit TRBD1. V shed 1 base and J 4 bases; nucleotides not matched to a gene: 6. This CDR3 region has 17 residues. Germline CDR1 and CDR2: SEHNR and FQNEAQ (reference sequence). The CDR3 loop is CASSLDDRGNYNSPLHF. The CDR3 DNA follows: TGTGCCAGCAGCTTAGACGACAGGGGTAATTATAATTCACCCCTCCACTTT.

This clonotype was observed at least ten times. The chain links TRBV2 to TRBJ2-1; D not certain. V was clipped by 6 bases and J by 5 bases, with 8 bases between them. This CDR3 has 12 amino acids. Germline V gene data show CDR1 as SNHLY and CDR2 as FYNNEI. The chain's CDR3 is CASRRLNNEQFF. As DNA, the CDR3 is TGTGCCAGCAGGAGACTTAACAATGAGCAGTTCTTC.

This clonotype occurred a few times. This CDR3 reads CSARDNRANYGYTF. The CDR3 DNA reads as TGCAGTGCTAGAGATAACCGAGCTAACTATGGCTACACCTTC. This chain joins TRBV20-1 and TRBJ1-2; D call uncertain. This CDR3 region has 14 residues. From germline, CDR1 is DFQATT and CDR2 SNEGSKA (reference sequence). V lost 0 bases, J lost 0 bases, and 8 bases lay in between.

V and J are TRBV20-1 and TRBJ2-3, with a possible D match to TRBD2 (6 bases). The CDR3 sequence is 15 residues long. The ends were cut back, 0 bases at V and 4 bases at J, with 14 bases in the middle. The germline gives CDR1 DFQATT, CDR2 SNEGSKA (reference sequence). CDR3 protein: CSARDLSGSADTQYF. CDR3 DNA sequence: TGCAGTGCTAGAGATTTATCCGGGAGCGCAGATACGCAGTATTTT.

The rearrangement links TRBV4-2 to TRBJ2-5; D may be TRBD2 (6 bases). The V gene's germline CDR1 is LGHNA and CDR2 YNFKEQ. Trimming removed 0 bases at V and 5 bases at J, with 16 bases between. This CDR3 has 16 amino acids. Here the CDR3 DNA reads TGTGCCAGCAGCCAAGAAGGGTTGGGGGGTTCTGAGACCCAGTACTTC. Translation gives CASSQEGLGGSETQYF.

This clonotype was observed at least ten times. V is TRBV7-8 and J is TRBJ2-7; D perhaps matches TRBD2 (5 bases). CDR3 length: 16 residues. V was trimmed by 4 bases and J by 7 bases, leaving 23 bases between them. The germline gives CDR1 SGHVS, CDR2 FQNEAQ. CDR3 protein: CASSSDGPGMFREQYF. The CDR3 coding sequence is TGTGCCAGCAGCTCGGACGGCCCGGGGATGTTTCGGGAGCAGTACTTC.

The chain combines TRBV7-9 with TRBJ2-3; 7 nucleotides align to TRBD1. The germline gives CDR1 SEHNR, CDR2 FQNEAQ (reference sequence). The CDR3 loop spans 17 amino acids. V lost 4 bases to trimming and J lost 2 bases; unmatched junction nucleotides: 12. The CDR3 loop is CASSSPGQELYTDTQYF. The CDR3 DNA sequence: TGTGCCAGCAGCTCCCCAGGACAGGAACTATACACAGATACGCAGTATTTT.

Details on this clonotype: Being one base from a much bigger clone, this may be a read error. For the CDR3, the DNA is TGTGCCAGCAGCATTAAACCAGGGAGCTCCTACGAGCAGTTCTTC. Protein product: CASSIKPGSSYEQFF. The J gene is TRBJ2-7, the V gene TRBV7-2; D tentatively fits TRBD1 or TRBD2 (5 bases each). The J call may be wrong; the DNA end is better matched by TRBJ2-1. The V gene's germline CDR1 is SGHTA and CDR2 FQGNSA. The CDR3 has 15 residues.

V is TRBV4-2 and J is TRBJ1-2; no definite D call. Trimming pared 0 bases from V and 2 bases from J, leaving 19 bases between. CDR3 length: 18 residues. CDR1 is LGHNA, CDR2 YNFKEQ, per germline. The CDR3 DNA is TGTGCCAGCAGCCAAGAGTGGCCGTTATCCTCCTTGAACTATGGCTACACCTTC. Translating it yields CASSQEWPLSSLNYGYTF.

Many counts were recorded for this clonotype. The chain has TRBV28 and TRBJ2-3; no clear D. Trimming removed 5 bases from V and 2 bases from J, with 11 bases in between. Germline V gene lookup returns CDR1 MDHEN and CDR2 SYDVKM. CDR3 length: 14 residues. The CDR3 region has the DNA TGTGCCAGCAGTATCCCAACACCCACAGATACGCAGTATTTT. It is translated as CASSIPTPTDTQYF.